The source of this T cell receptor (beta chain) is a study of Ad26.COV2.S vaccination and SARS-CoV-2 variants (dated by TCRdb to the early 2020s). In the study overall: Vaccine-arm donors came from COV1001, a multicentre, randomized, double-blind, placebo-controlled phase I-IIa trial of Ad26.COV2.S in healthy adults. Blinding of investigators to trial group allocation was maintained during experiments and outcome assessment. Ad26.COV2.S was administered intramuscularly at 5 x 10^10 or 1 x 10^11 viral particles, either as a single shot or as two shots given 56 days apart. A total of 32 samples were included in the TCR-sequenced set, comprising roughly 20 Ad26.COV2.S vaccine recipients, 5 placebo recipients and 8 SARS-CoV-2 convalescent individuals. TCRbeta repertoire sequencing was used to assess the specificity and breadth of SARS-CoV-2-reactive T cell receptors after Ad26.COV2.S vaccination. Trial participants were randomized into five groups of five: low-dose or high-dose Ad26.COV2.S given once or twice, or placebo on both occasions. The study at large found these results: Comparing responses between vaccine doses or regimens was not something the study was powered to do. After vaccination, spike-specific CD8+ and CD4+ T cell responses were reported to show substantial breadth. Spike-specific TCR breadth was higher in Ad26.COV2.S recipients than in placebo recipients (P = 0.0014). Vaccine and placebo recipients had similar non-spike TCR breadth, a finding consistent with the vaccine containing only spike. The authors noted that total T cell responses may have been underestimated by the TCR breadth and depth analyses.

On this clone itself: The clone's antigen remains unknown. Base qualities are missing; no much larger clone stands one base away.

This specimen's treatment or condition label, interpreted: 15 to 20 received Ad26.COV2.S at low or high dose, single or two shots; 5 received placebo; per-sample allocation not given. For vaccine and placebo recipients, the sequenced repertoires came from samples collected on day 63 after the first injection. In Cohort 1b, roughly 25 adults aged 18-55 years were enrolled at a single site in Boston, USA, between 29 July and 7 August 2020. Ad26.COV2.S was a replication-incompetent adenovirus type 26 vector that expressed a prefusion-stabilized SARS-CoV-2 spike protein derived from the original Wuhan strain. The CDR3 holds 16 amino acids from the cysteine to the phenylalanine. This entry keeps only the CDR3 DNA: 48 bases, framed from base 1. Trimming leaves V shorter by 2 bases and J shorter by 2 bases, with the junction holding 7 bases beyond the gene matches. The germline V gene (reference sequence) provides CDR1 SGHKS and CDR2 YYEKEE.

The immunoSEQ Assay was the method used to sequence TCRbeta CDR3 regions. After extraction, genomic DNA underwent amplification by bias-controlled multiplex PCR, followed by high-throughput sequencing. For the original study's pipeline: To quantify the absolute abundance of every unique TCRbeta CDR3 region, sequences were collapsed and filtered. T cell fraction was estimated by normalization of TCRbeta template counts to usable DNA, with usable DNA being measured through amplification of reference genes present in all nucleated cells. Repertoire TCRs were annotated as SARS-CoV-2-specific when V gene, CDR3 amino acid sequence and J gene were exactly matched to a known reactive TCR set. The reference SARS-CoV-2 TCR set was obtained from MIRA and was filtered for enrichment in COVID-19-positive ImmuneCODE repertoires, whereby public or cross-reactive TCRs were removed. Drawing on the MIRA antigens, annotated TCRs were analysed further at the level of specific ORF or position within ORF. Depth was the summed frequency of annotated unique rearrangements, while breadth was defined as annotated unique rearrangements over total unique productive rearrangements. Two-sided Wilcoxon rank-sum tests were applied when comparing TCR breadth between groups. TCRdb re-hosts the immuneACCESS table, in-frame sequences only. Its copies lack some clones; in the studies checked, an unresolved V gene accounts for under half of them, and the cause for the rest is not known. That table supplies the V and J calls and clone size; D and trimming were determined from the DNA. The sample table holds 300,000 to 400,000 clones, of which approximately 86% were seen once. 9.5% to 12% of the sample is taken by the ten largest.

The origin of this receptor is a person aged 18-65 years who received the Ad26.COV2.S COVID-19 vaccine or a placebo. The chain was built from TRBV5-5 and TRBJ1-5, with 7 bases in between that match TRBD1. The sample consisted of peripheral blood, taken in a trial of Ad26.COV2.S vaccine versus placebo. In nucleotides, the sequence is TGTGCCAGCAGCTTCTACCAGGGGGTGGGCAATCAGCCCCAGCATTTT. Translated, this is CASSFYQGVGNQPQHF.